The 15 T cell receptor beta chains given below trace back to one sample, sequenced in a study of T cells in localized non-small cell lung cancer (TCRdb year 2020). Preparation of the library involved the immunoSEQ multiplex PCR assay. TCRdb limited this immuneACCESS table to in-frame rearrangements with V and J called. A share of clones is missing; checked studies link under half to unresolved V genes, and the rest is unexplained. Present in this sample are 25,000 to 35,000 clones, about four fifths of which were seen just once. The ten biggest clones cover roughly 16% of the sample. Specimen: peripheral blood, collected before any cancer treatment. The origin of the receptors is a male donor aged 60 or over with stage III squamous cell lung carcinoma.

The CDR3, as DNA: TGTGCCAGCAGCTTAAACCCCACGGGAGCGGGCGACTCCTACGAGCAGTACTTC. It codes for CASSLNPTGAGDSYEQYF. The gene calls are TRBV11-1 and TRBJ2-7, with a weak D call TRBD2 (6 bases). Trimming shortened V by 2 bases and J by 0 bases, and 20 bases separated the two germline ends. The CDR3 has 18 residues. Germline V gene lookup returns CDR1 SGHAT and CDR2 FQDESV (reference sequence).

The chain has TRBV27 and TRBJ1-5; D not certain. Germline V lookup: CDR1 MNHEY, CDR2 SMNVEV (reference sequence). CDR3 length equals 15 residues. V was shortened by 1 base and J by 4 bases, with 11 bases between the two germline ends. The CDR3 here is CASSLFGQWNQPQHF. The DNA of the CDR3 is TGTGCCAGCAGTTTATTCGGCCAGTGGAATCAGCCCCAGCATTTT.

The chain recombines TRBV19 with TRBJ2-1; unclear D gene. The V end lost 6 bases, the J end lost 7 bases, and 13 bases lay between the germline ends. The CDR3 is 13 amino acids. CDR1 is LNHDA, CDR2 SQIVND, per germline (reference sequence). CDR3 sequence reads: CASRPRGSNEQFF. CDR3 in DNA: TGTGCCAGTAGGCCGCGTGGGTCGAATGAGCAGTTCTTC.

This rearrangement joins TRBV18 to TRBJ2-2; D is perhaps TRBD2 (6 bases). Deletions cut 1 base from V and 2 bases from J, with 8 bases between. CDR3 length: 15 amino acids. CDR1 and CDR2 (germline): KGHSH, LQKENI. The CDR3 sequence is CASSPRRGNTGELFF. In DNA, the CDR3 is TGTGCCAGCTCACCACGGCGGGGTAACACCGGGGAGCTGTTTTTT.

The genes are TRBV6-1 and TRBJ2-1; D is unclear. Germline values: CDR1 MNHNS, CDR2 SASEGT. V was pared by 4 bases and J by 8 bases, with 6 bases between. This CDR3 is built from 11 residues. For the CDR3, the DNA is TGTGCCAGCAGTGTTATAGATGAGCAGTTCTTC. It codes for CASSVIDEQFF.

This clone was found once. The V gene is TRBV7-2, the J gene TRBJ2-7; 13 bases are a match to TRBD2. The CDR3 runs 18 residues. Per germline, CDR1 SGHTA and CDR2 FQGNSA. Unmatched junction bases numbered 12, after V lost 1 base and J lost 6 bases. CDR3 DNA: TGTGCCAGCAGCTTAGTCCATGGCGGACTAGCGGGAGCCAGCGAGCAGTACTTC. It codes for CASSLVHGGLAGASEQYF.

J is TRBJ1-3 and V is TRBV11-1; D uncertain. The CDR3 extends over 14 amino acids. The germline gives CDR1 SGHAT, CDR2 FQDESV (reference sequence). The germline V and J ends were trimmed by 4 bases and 3 bases, with 10 bases remaining between them. The CDR3 reads CASSSTGNGNTIYF. The CDR3 bases are TGTGCCAGCAGCTCAACCGGAAATGGAAACACCATATATTTT. The full variable domain, completed using reference TRBV11-1 and TRBJ1-3, is EAEVAQSPRYKITEKSQAVAFWCDPISGHATLYWYRQILGQGPELLVQFQDESVVDDSQLPKDRFSAERLKGVDSTLKIQPAELGDSAMYLCASSSTGNGNTIYFGEGSWLTVV.

The CDR3 nucleotides are TGTGCCAGCAGCGTATCCAACTCCTACGAGCAGTACTTC. It codes for CASSVSNSYEQYF. This chain connects TRBV9 to TRBJ2-7; no clear D gene. CDR1 is SGDLS, CDR2 YYNGEE, per germline. The CDR3 loop spans 13 amino acids. Trimming left V 1 base short and J 0 bases short, with 5 bases between.

V and J are TRBV7-3 and TRBJ1-3; D ambiguous. Trimming took 5 bases from V and 0 from J, leaving 5 bases between them. CDR1 is SGHTA and CDR2 is FQGTGA in the germline V gene. This CDR3 has 13 amino acids. The CDR3 loop reads CASSDGSGNTIYF. Written as DNA, the CDR3 is TGTGCCAGCAGCGACGGCTCTGGAAACACCATATATTTT. Full variable domain (outside the CDR3, taken from reference TRBV7-3 and TRBJ1-3): GAGVSQTPSNKVTEKGKYVELRCDPISGHTALYWYRQSLGQGPEFLIYFQGTGAADDSGLPNDRFFAVRPEGSVSTLKIQRTERGDSAVYLCASSDGSGNTIYFGEGSWLTVV.

The chain combines TRBV7-2 with TRBJ2-5, with 9 positions matching TRBD2. The germline V gene has CDR1 SGHTA and CDR2 FQGNSA. Trimming removed 1 base from V and 11 bases from J; junction bases left unmatched: 8. This CDR3 has 14 residues. The CDR3 region has the DNA TGTGCCAGCAGCTTAGGCGGGAGGGCCGGGGAGCAGTACTTC. Its translation is CASSLGGRAGEQYF.

The chain links TRBV6-6 to TRBJ1-4, with no clear D. Between the trimmed V and J ends, which lost 7 bases and 5 bases, there was a span of 5 bases. CDR3 length equals 11 residues. The germline V gene encodes CDR1 MNHNY and CDR2 SVGAGI (reference sequence). DNA for the CDR3: TGTGCCAGCATGGGGAATGAAAAACTGTTTTTT. The encoded protein is CASMGNEKLFF.

The chain joins TRBV6-6 to TRBJ2-1; 8 nucleotides line up with TRBD1. V shed 6 bases, J shed 4 bases, and the junction held 2 bases outside the gene matches. The CDR3 covers 13 residues. Germline V CDR1 and CDR2: MNHNY, SVGAGI (reference sequence). CDR3 in amino acids: CASSRDRYNEQFF. The CDR3 coding sequence is TGTGCCAGCAGCAGGGACAGGTACAATGAGCAGTTCTTC.

The chain carries TRBV2 and TRBJ2-3, with 12 nucleotides matching TRBD2. The CDR3 is 15 residues long. The J segment lost 3 bases and the V segment lost 5 bases, leaving 3 bases of the junction unmatched. CDR1 SNHLY and CDR2 FYNNEI come from the germline V gene. This CDR3 is CASSQTSGRTDTQYF. The CDR3 DNA follows: TGTGCCAGCAGTCAGACTAGCGGGAGAACAGATACGCAGTATTTT.

CDR3 DNA: TGTGCCAGTAGTATAGGGATTCATCAGCCCCAGCATTTT. Translating gives CASSIGIHQPQHF. The V call is TRBV19, the J call TRBJ1-5; no reliable D call. The V end lost 1 base, the J end lost 5 bases, and 6 bases lay between the germline ends. Germline V CDR1 and CDR2: LNHDA, SQIVND (reference sequence). CDR3 size: 13 residues. Combining the CDR3 with reference TRBV19 and TRBJ1-5 gives the whole variable domain DGGITQSPKYLFRKEGQNVTLSCEQNLNHDAMYWYRQDPGQGLRLIYYSQIVNDFQKGDIAEGYSVSREKKESFPLTVTSAQKNPTAFYLCASSIGIHQPQHFGDGTRLSIL.

The rearrangement joins TRBV28 to TRBJ2-7; D unclear. Trimming took off 3 bases at V and 7 bases at J, with 4 bases between the two ends. CDR3 size: 10 residues. Germline V lookup: CDR1 MDHEN, CDR2 SYDVKM. CDR3 region: CASSFEEQYF. Here the CDR3 DNA reads TGTGCCAGCAGTTTTGAAGAGCAGTACTTC.